This T cell receptor (beta chain) was observed in a study of T cell repertoires and HLA-DP antigens. Study information: Donor ages ranged from 18-to-29 to 60-to-69; a couple of men, one woman. Average DNA input: around 200 ng for CD137+CD4+ sorts, 1,000 to 1,500 ng pre-culture.

Overall study results and limits: Naive and memory CD4+ repertoires were not analysed separately.

The PCR primers covered 54 TRBV and 13 TRBJ segments. The protocol was immunoSEQ multiplex PCR, while the TCRdb copy is restricted to in-frame clones and leaves out a portion. The sample has fewer than 75,000 clones, around 80% seen once. Germline V lookup: CDR1 SGHNT, CDR2 YENEEA. The CDR3 is made up of 15 amino acids. V lost 1 base and J 1 base, leaving 10 bases between the germline ends. As for this clone: Its antigen remains unknown.

The chain uses TRBV11-3 and TRBJ2-5; TRBD1 is a possible D gene (5 bases). What was sequenced was CD4+ T cells from PBMCs. The clonotype comes from a man aged 55 to 69 in good health and CMV-seronegative. The CDR3: CASSLGQHPQETQYF. CDR3 DNA: TGTGCCAGCAGCTTAGGACAGCATCCCCAAGAGACCCAGTACTTC.